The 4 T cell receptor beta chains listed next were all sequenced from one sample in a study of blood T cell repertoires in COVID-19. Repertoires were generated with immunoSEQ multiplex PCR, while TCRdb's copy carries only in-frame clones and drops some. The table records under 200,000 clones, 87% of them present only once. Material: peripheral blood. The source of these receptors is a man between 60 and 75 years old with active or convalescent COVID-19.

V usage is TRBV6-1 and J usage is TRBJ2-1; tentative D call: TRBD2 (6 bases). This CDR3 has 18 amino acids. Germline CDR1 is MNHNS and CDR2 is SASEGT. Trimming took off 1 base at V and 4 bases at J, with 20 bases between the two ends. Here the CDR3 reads CASSEGFGGYLTYNEQFF. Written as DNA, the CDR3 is TGTGCCAGCAGTGAAGGCTTCGGGGGTTACCTTACATACAATGAGCAGTTCTTC.

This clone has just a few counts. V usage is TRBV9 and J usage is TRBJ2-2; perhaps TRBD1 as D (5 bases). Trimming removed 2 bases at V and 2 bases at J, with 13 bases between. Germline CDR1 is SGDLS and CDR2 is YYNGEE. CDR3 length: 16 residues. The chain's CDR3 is CASSVDDRVNTGELFF. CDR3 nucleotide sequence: TGTGCCAGCAGCGTTGACGACAGAGTTAACACCGGGGAGCTGTTTTTT. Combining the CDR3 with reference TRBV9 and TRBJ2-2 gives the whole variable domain DSGVTQTPKHLITATGQRVTLRCSPRSGDLSVYWYQQSLDQGLQFLIQYYNGEERAKGNILERFSAQQFPDLHSELNLSSLELGDSALYFCASSVDDRVNTGELFFGEGSRLTVL.

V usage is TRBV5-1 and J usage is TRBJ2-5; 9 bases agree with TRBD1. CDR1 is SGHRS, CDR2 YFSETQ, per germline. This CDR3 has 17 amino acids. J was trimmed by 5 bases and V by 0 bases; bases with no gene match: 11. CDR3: CASSLGPRDRAGETQYF. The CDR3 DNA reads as TGCGCCAGCAGCTTGGGCCCAAGGGACAGGGCAGGGGAGACCCAGTACTTC.

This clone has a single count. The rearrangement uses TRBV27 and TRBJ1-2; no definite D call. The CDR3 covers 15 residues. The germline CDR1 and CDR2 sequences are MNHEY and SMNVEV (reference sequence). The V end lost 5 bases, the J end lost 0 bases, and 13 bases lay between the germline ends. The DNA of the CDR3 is TGTGCCAGCAGTCCAATCATGCAGTCTAACTATGGCTACACCTTC. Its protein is CASSPIMQSNYGYTF.